The sequence of this T cell receptor (beta chain) was determined in a study of cytomegalovirus exposure and HLA in healthy donors (dated by TCRdb to 2017 to 2019). Turning to the overall study: A later analysis indicated that the 120 or so validation repertoires were generated on the platform also employed for the roughly 730 repertoires of the first cohort. The study aimed to test whether cataloging public T cell receptors could reveal signatures of past pathogen exposure. Besides the first cohort of around 670 subjects, a separate validation cohort made up of 90 to 150 different subjects was used. The study combined high-throughput TCR immunosequencing, statistical association of individual TCRs with disease status, and machine learning to predict cytomegalovirus infection status.

The donors belonged to the validation cohort of about 120 subjects, which was separate from the 666-subject first cohort. About this clone itself: Its antigen remains undetermined. Base qualities are not provided; no much larger clone lies one nucleotide away.

What the authors observed across the whole study: A few of the identified cytomegalovirus-associated TCR beta chains were confirmed in vitro to be specific for cytomegalovirus antigens. Most TCR sequences were seen in very few donors, while some public TCRs were found in many individuals. The classifier was reported to diagnose cytomegalovirus status with high specificity and sensitivity in both the original and validation cohorts. The validation cohort had no HLA typing available for a later analysis, so co-occurrence within that cohort was assessed over all 120 or so repertoires. The authors suggested that the approach could potentially be generalized to other disease states and immunological phenotypes. A later analysis found that TCRs clustered in the first cohort also tended to co-occur in the 100 to 150 validation repertoires, with just under 95% of cluster scores above 0. The study listed 150 to 200 TCR beta chains as associated with cytomegalovirus.

Libraries came from the immunoSEQ multiplex PCR assay. On the authors' methods: A statistical classification framework was built to diagnose cytomegalovirus status from the catalog of TCR beta chain sequences. Imported from immuneACCESS, the table was reduced by TCRdb to in-frame sequences with V and J called. These copies leave out some clones; in studies compared against another copy, an unresolved V gene accounts for under half, and the cause of the remainder is not known. Clone size and the V and J calls come from that table; the DNA yielded D and trimming. The sample table contains 150,000 or so clones; only one count was recorded for around 83% of them. Around 2.1% of the sample lies in the top ten. Clipping removes 5 bases from V and 5 bases from J, with 5 as the unmatched junction base count. The germline V gene (reference sequence) specifies LNHDA as CDR1 and SQIVND as CDR2. From the cysteine up to the phenylalanine, the CDR3 has a length of 13 residues. Only CDR3 DNA is held: 39 bases, read in frame from base 1.

The V and J segments used are TRBV19 and TRBJ2-7; 8 central bases correspond to TRBD1. The clonotype originates from a human donor in good health. Sequencing used PBMCs. The CDR3 is CASSGQGMDEQYF. DNA sequence: TGTGCCAGTAGTGGACAGGGAATGGACGAGCAGTACTTC.